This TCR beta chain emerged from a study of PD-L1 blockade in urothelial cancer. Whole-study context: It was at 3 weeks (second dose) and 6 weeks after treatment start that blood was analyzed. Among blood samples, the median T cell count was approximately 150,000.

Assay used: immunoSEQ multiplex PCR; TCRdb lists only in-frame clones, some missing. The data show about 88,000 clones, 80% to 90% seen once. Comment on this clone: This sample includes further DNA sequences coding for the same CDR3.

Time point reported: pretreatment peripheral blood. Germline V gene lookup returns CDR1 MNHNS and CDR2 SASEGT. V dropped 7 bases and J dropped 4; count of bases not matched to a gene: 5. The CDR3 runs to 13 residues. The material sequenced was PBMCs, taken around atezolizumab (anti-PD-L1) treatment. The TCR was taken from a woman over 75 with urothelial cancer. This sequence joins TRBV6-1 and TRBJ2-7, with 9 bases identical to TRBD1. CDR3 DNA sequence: TGTGCCAGCATTGGGACAGGGTGGTACGAGCAGTACTTC. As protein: CASIGTGWYEQYF.